There are a few counts of the clone carrying this T cell receptor beta chain. The data are from a study of T cells in Graves' hyperthyroidism and ophthalmopathy. The investigators amplified TCR beta CDR3 regions from RNA transcripts. First-round RT-PCR with HTBI primers amplified the TCR CDR3 region. Each CDR3 protein gets one entry after TCRdb re-called the multiplex PCR reads with MiXCR. This sample has about 600,000 distinct CDR3 sequences, with approximately 16% found just once. Ophthalmopathy patients had moderate-to-severe active disease, CAS ≥3, NOSPECS ≥4, and disease duration under 3 months. Fresh 10 ml peripheral blood yielded PBMCs. Sequencing was done on a sample of blood. This TCR was recovered from a woman in her forties with Graves' ophthalmopathy.

CDR3: CASSLEKVGDGYTF. The CDR3, as DNA: TGTGCCAGCAGCTTAGAAAAAGTCGGCGATGGCTACACCTTC. This rearrangement joins TRBV7-9 to TRBJ1-2; D ambiguous. There are 14 residues in the CDR3. V was cut by 1 base and J by 6 bases, with 12 bases left in between. From germline, CDR1 is SEHNR and CDR2 FQNEAQ (reference sequence).